This T cell receptor beta chain was observed in a study of blood T cell repertoires in COVID-19. Study-wide context: From the United States, Italy and Spain came samples of acute and convalescent COVID-19.

Authors' data handling: Cell counts per sample came from amplifying reference gene primers. Data came from immunoSEQ multiplex PCR; TCRdb stores just in-frame clones and leaves some out. Clone size and V and J calls were adopted from that table, with D and trimming inferred from the DNA. The table lists approximately 70,000 clones, approximately 83% of them singletons, with under 3% in the top ten. The CDR3 runs 14 residues. V trimming: 3 bases; J trimming: 5 bases; junction bases outside the gene matches: 4. Germline V gene sequence: CDR1 SGHTA, CDR2 FQGNSA. This clonotype originated in a man older than 75 with active or convalescent COVID-19. The J gene is TRBJ1-2, the V gene TRBV7-2; 9 nucleotides match TRBD1. The material sequenced was peripheral blood. As DNA, the CDR3 is TGTGCCAGCAGCTTTCGGGGGACAGGGTATGGCTACACCTTC. Translation gives CASSFRGTGYGYTF.